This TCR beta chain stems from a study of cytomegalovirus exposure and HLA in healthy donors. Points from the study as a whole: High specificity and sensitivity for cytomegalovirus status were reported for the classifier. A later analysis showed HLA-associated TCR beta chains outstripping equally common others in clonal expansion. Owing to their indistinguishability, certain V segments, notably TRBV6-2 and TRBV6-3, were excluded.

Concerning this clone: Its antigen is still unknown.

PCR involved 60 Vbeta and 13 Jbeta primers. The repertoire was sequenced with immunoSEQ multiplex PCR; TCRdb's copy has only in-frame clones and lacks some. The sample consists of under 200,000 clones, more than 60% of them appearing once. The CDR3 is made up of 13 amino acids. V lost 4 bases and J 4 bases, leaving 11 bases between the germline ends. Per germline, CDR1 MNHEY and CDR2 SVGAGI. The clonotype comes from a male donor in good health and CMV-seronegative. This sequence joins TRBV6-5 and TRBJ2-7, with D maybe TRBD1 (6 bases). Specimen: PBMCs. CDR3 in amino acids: CASSFGRGYEQYF. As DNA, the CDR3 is TGTGCCAGCAGTTTCGGCAGGGGTTACGAGCAGTACTTC.